The following is a T cell receptor beta chain sequence with its context. This specimen belongs to a study of radiation and T cells in renal cell carcinoma. Only in-frame clones appear in the TCRdb table, and some are missing; sequencing was by immunoSEQ multiplex PCR. The sample lists about 130,000 clones, roughly 90% occurring once. Time point defined: baseline pretreatment blood. As for treatment: 15 Gy SBRT to primary tumor, nephrectomy 4 weeks later. Per the germline V gene, CDR1 is SGHDT and CDR2 is YYEEEE. Trimming shortened V by 0 bases and J by 5 bases, and 7 bases separated the two germline ends. The CDR3 consists of 13 residues.

This clonotype originated in a woman in her fifties or sixties with renal cell carcinoma. The sample was blood, taken from a patient whose treatment included radiotherapy and nephrectomy. J is TRBJ2-3 and V is TRBV5-6, with D hard to call. For the CDR3, the DNA is TGTGCCAGCAGCTTGGCCGGCGGAGATACGCAGTATTTT. As protein: CASSLAGGDTQYF.